The sample holds a few counts of the clone carrying this T cell receptor beta chain. Its antigen is still unknown. The authors ran a second PCR of roughly 6 to 12 cycles using a sample-barcoded 5' primer and a J-beta primer mix. Each CDR3 protein gets one entry after TCRdb re-called the 5' RACE reads with MiXCR. The sample includes around 870,000 distinct CDR3 sequences, around 28% of them seen just once. The data stem from a study of blood T cells in healthy people across ages. Study information: With template switching, about one barcoded beta molecule was captured per two T cells. Study-wide points: In older individuals, TCR beta diversity per million T cells was lower, falling roughly linearly with age. The study found more naive CD4+ cells and higher diversity in long-lived than aged donors. Shifts in expanded clonotypes may have been confounded by donor CMV status, which was unknown.

With V trimmed by 5 bases and J by 2 bases, 9 bases remained unmatched. The germline gives CDR1 MNHNY, CDR2 SVGAGI (reference sequence). The CDR3 is 17 residues long. The V gene is TRBV6-6, the J gene TRBJ1-4; 9 nucleotides agree with TRBD1. Sequencing was done on a sample of blood. The sequence was collected from a woman aged 80 or over in good health. CDR3 DNA: TGTGCCAGCAGTCACGGACAGGGGAGGTTCACTAATGAAAAACTGTTTTTT. It codes for CASSHGQGRFTNEKLFF.